The present TCR beta chain was sequenced within a study of T cell changes during pregnancy in multiple sclerosis. Germline V gene sequence: CDR1 LGHNA, CDR2 YSLEER. CDR3 length: 17 residues. The V end was cut by 0 bases, the J end by 3 bases, with 17 bases between. Here immunoSEQ multiplex PCR was the method, and the copy in TCRdb shows in-frame clones only, minus some. Of about 88,000 clones in the sample, under 95% are singletons; the top ten hold over 1.5%. The genes are TRBV4-3 and TRBJ1-1, with TRBD1 as a possible D gene (6 bases). This clonotype was sampled from a female donor with multiple sclerosis, enrolled in a pregnancy study. Source: peripheral blood, taken in the first trimester of pregnancy. For the CDR3, the DNA is TGCGCCAGCAGCCAAGATCCCCGGGACACGGCTCACACTGAAGCTTTCTTT. Translating it yields CASSQDPRDTAHTEAFF.